These 17 T cell receptor beta chains were all obtained from the same sample, sequenced in a study of cytomegalovirus exposure and HLA in healthy donors. Researchers ran the PCR with 60 Vbeta and 13 Jbeta primers. Data came from immunoSEQ multiplex PCR; TCRdb stores just in-frame clones and leaves some out. Of about 94,000 clones in the sample, more than 75% were seen once. The sequenced sample consisted of PBMCs. Receptors originate from a woman aged 60-75 years in good health and CMV-seronegative.

The V gene is TRBV9, the J gene TRBJ1-1; D might be TRBD1 (5 bases). The germline CDR1 and CDR2 sequences are SGDLS and YYNGEE. Trimming stripped 3 bases from V and 4 bases from J, with 16 bases between. The CDR3 is 15 residues long. CDR3 residues: CASSAPGGSLTEAFF. The CDR3 nucleotides are TGTGCCAGCAGCGCCCCCGGGGGGAGCCTCACTGAAGCTTTCTTT.

The chain employs TRBV25-1 and TRBJ1-3; D remains ambiguous. V was pared by 4 bases and J by 0 bases, with 7 bases between. Per the germline V gene, CDR1 is MGHDK and CDR2 is SYGVNS. This CDR3 region has 14 residues. The CDR3 DNA sequence: TGTGCCAGCAGTGCTGAGTCCTCTGGAAACACCATATATTTT. This encodes CASSAESSGNTIYF.

The V call is TRBV19, the J call TRBJ2-2, with unresolved D. This CDR3 is 12 amino acids long. The germline V and J ends were trimmed by 1 base and 8 bases, with 5 bases remaining between them. Germline CDR1 and CDR2: LNHDA and SQIVND (reference sequence). CDR3 region: CASSIATGELFF. The DNA for the CDR3 is TGTGCCAGTAGTATAGCAACAGGGGAGCTGTTTTTT.

The chain uses TRBV5-6 and TRBJ2-7, with TRBD2 as a possible D gene (6 bases). Trimming cost V 0 bases and J 7 bases, with 8 bases left between them. This CDR3 contains 12 residues. CDR1 and CDR2 (germline): SGHDT, YYEEEE. The CDR3 DNA reads as TGTGCCAGCAGCTTGGGGGGGGAAGAGCAGTACTTC. This translates into CASSLGGEEQYF.

The chain uses TRBV14 and TRBJ2-7, with D tentatively TRBD1 (5 bases). There are 15 residues in the CDR3. The V gene lost 0 bases and the J gene lost 3 bases, with 12 bases spanning the gap. Germline V gives CDR1 SGHDN, CDR2 FVKESK. The DNA for the CDR3 is TGTGCCAGCAGCCAAGATCCCACAGGTTTCTACGAGCAGTACTTC. This gives the protein CASSQDPTGFYEQYF.

A few counts support this clone. This rearrangement joins TRBV6-5 to TRBJ2-5; TRBD1 might be the D (5 bases). The ends were cut back, 6 bases at V and 5 bases at J, with 19 bases in the middle. The germline gives CDR1 MNHEY, CDR2 SVGAGI. The CDR3 covers 15 residues. CDR3 amino acids: CASRETGVIRETQYF. For the CDR3, the DNA is TGTGCCAGCAGAGAAACAGGAGTTATTCGGGAGACCCAGTACTTC.

This chain joins TRBV4-2 and TRBJ2-3; 14 bases fit TRBD2. The CDR3 totals 17 residues. Germline CDR1 and CDR2: LGHNA and YNFKEQ. With 0 bases clipped from V and 4 bases from J, the junction kept 3 bases outside the gene matches. CDR3 in amino acids: CASSQEWTSGGSDTQYF. The CDR3 nucleotides are TGTGCCAGCAGCCAAGAATGGACTAGCGGGGGGTCAGATACGCAGTATTTT.

The chain joins TRBV6-5 to TRBJ2-7, with 9 bases lining up with TRBD2. This CDR3 is built from 15 residues. Germline-derived CDR1 and CDR2 are MNHEY and SVGAGI. V lost 2 bases to trimming and J lost 1 base; unmatched junction nucleotides: 3. CDR3 region: CASSYLSGRSYEQYF. For the CDR3, the DNA is TGTGCCAGCAGTTACCTCAGCGGGAGGTCCTACGAGCAGTACTTC.

This clone has just one count. This chain uses TRBV7-9 with TRBJ2-5; 8 bases are shared with TRBD1. Germline CDR1 and CDR2: SEHNR and FQNEAQ (reference sequence). Trimming cost V 4 bases and J 5 bases; bases outside gene matches: 9. The length of the CDR3 is 15 residues. This chain's CDR3 is CASSSSQGGKETQYF. For the CDR3, the DNA is TGTGCCAGCAGCTCGTCACAGGGGGGCAAGGAGACCCAGTACTTC.

This clone occurred a few times. The rearrangement uses TRBV6-5 and TRBJ2-1; 7 positions agree with TRBD1. The germline CDR1 and CDR2 sequences are MNHEY and SVGAGI. V lost 6 bases, J lost 8 bases, and 7 bases stayed unmatched. The CDR3 loop spans 13 amino acids. CDR3: CASRFWDSDEQFF. DNA for the CDR3: TGTGCCAGCAGATTCTGGGACAGCGATGAGCAGTTCTTC.

The CDR3 nucleotides read TGTGCCAGTAGTACCCGGACAGCGATCGGCAATCAGCCCCAGCATTTT. Residues: CASSTRTAIGNQPQHF. The rearrangement joins TRBV19 to TRBJ1-5; D perhaps matches TRBD1 (6 bases). V lost 4 bases, J lost 2 bases, and 15 bases lay in between. This CDR3 is built from 16 residues. CDR1 is LNHDA, CDR2 SQIVND, per germline (reference sequence). The entire variable domain, with the rest obtained from reference TRBV19 and TRBJ1-5, is as follows: DGGITQSPKYLFRKEGQNVTLSCEQNLNHDAMYWYRQDPGQGLRLIYYSQIVNDFQKGDIAEGYSVSREKKESFPLTVTSAQKNPTAFYLCASSTRTAIGNQPQHFGDGTRLSIL.

The rearrangement links TRBV7-9 to TRBJ2-7; possibly TRBD1 for D (6 bases). Trimming stripped 7 bases from V and 4 bases from J, with 17 bases between. CDR1 SEHNR and CDR2 FQNEAQ come from the germline V gene (reference sequence). This CDR3 is 14 amino acids long. The DNA for the CDR3 is TGTGCCAGCACGGAGACAGGACCTTCTTACGAGCAGTACTTC. Amino acids: CASTETGPSYEQYF.

V usage is TRBV9 and J usage is TRBJ2-7; D ambiguous. V was pared by 0 bases and J by 6 bases, with 13 bases between. The CDR3 has 14 amino acids. Germline-derived CDR1 and CDR2 are SGDLS and YYNGEE. The CDR3 DNA follows: TGTGCCAGCAGCGTAGGTGTCAGTTGGTTCGAGCAGTACTTC. It encodes CASSVGVSWFEQYF.

This clone was seen just once. V gene TRBV5-1 combines with J gene TRBJ1-2, with TRBD1 matching over 9 bases. The J segment lost 4 bases and the V segment lost 4 bases, leaving 8 bases of the junction unmatched. The CDR3 has 15 residues. Germline V CDR1 and CDR2: SGHRS, YFSETQ. DNA for the CDR3: TGCGCCAGCAGCCTGGGACAGGGTCTAAGCTATGGCTACACCTTC. This translates into CASSLGQGLSYGYTF.

The rearrangement links TRBV6-5 to TRBJ1-2, with D unclear. Trimming removed 5 bases at V and 5 bases at J, with 15 bases between. The CDR3 has 14 amino acids. Germline lookup yields CDR1 MNHEY and CDR2 SVGAGI. DNA of the CDR3: TGTGCCAGCAGTAAACCGGGATCCGGGTATGGCTACACCTTC. This encodes CASSKPGSGYGYTF.

The genes are TRBV4-1 and TRBJ2-3, with D maybe TRBD1 (6 bases). V lost 3 bases, J lost 2 bases, and 9 bases lay in between. This CDR3 contains 14 residues. Per the germline V gene, CDR1 is MGHRA and CDR2 is YSYEKL. CDR3 amino acids: CASSQTGNTDTQYF. CDR3 DNA sequence: TGCGCCAGCAGCCAGACAGGTAACACAGATACGCAGTATTTT.

This chain connects TRBV28 to TRBJ1-1; D gene unclear. The CDR3 runs to 14 residues. Germline CDR1 reads MDHEN; CDR2 reads SYDVKM. With 1 base removed from V and 2 bases from J, the gap between germline ends came to 8 bases. The CDR3 spells CASSLSAGNTEAFF. The CDR3 nucleotides are TGTGCCAGCAGTTTATCGGCAGGCAACACTGAAGCTTTCTTT.